A single sample is the source of the 13 T cell receptor beta chains below, sequenced in a study of blood T cell repertoires in COVID-19. The method was immunoSEQ multiplex PCR; TCRdb's version includes in-frame clones alone and lacks a portion of them. The data hold around 380,000 clones, with around 84% observed a single time. Sequencing was performed on peripheral blood. Source of these receptors: a human donor with acute or convalescent COVID-19. The donor label of this sample is uncertain.

The gene calls are TRBV28 and TRBJ2-1, with D maybe TRBD1 (6 bases). This CDR3 is 16 amino acids long. Germline CDR1 MDHEN, CDR2 SYDVKM. The V and J ends lost 5 bases and 9 bases respectively, with 23 bases between them. In DNA form, the CDR3 reads TGTGCCAGCAGTGCGTACAGGGCCGGTTCTTCTCCTGAGCAGTTCTTC. Encoded protein: CASSAYRAGSSPEQFF.

This clone appeared a few times. The J gene is TRBJ1-1, the V gene TRBV27; TRBD1 might be the D (5 bases). Trimming removed 5 bases from V and 1 base from J, with 17 bases in between. The CDR3 runs to 16 residues. From germline, CDR1 is MNHEY and CDR2 SMNVEV (reference sequence). The CDR3 nucleotides read TGTGCCAGCAGTCGCAAGAAGGCAGGACAGAACACTGAAGCTTTCTTT. The encoded protein is CASSRKKAGQNTEAFF.

V is TRBV20-1 and J is TRBJ2-1; 12 nucleotides line up with TRBD2. The CDR3 runs to 16 residues. Germline-derived CDR1 and CDR2 are DFQATT and SNEGSKA (reference sequence). With V trimmed by 3 bases and J by 7 bases, 10 bases remained unmatched. The CDR3 spells CSASTPTSGSWNEQFF. The CDR3 nucleotides read TGCAGTGCTAGTACCCCGACTAGCGGGAGCTGGAATGAGCAGTTCTTC.

The rearrangement uses TRBV13 and TRBJ1-3; TRBD1 agrees at 7 bases. Germline V gene data show CDR1 as PRHDT and CDR2 as FYEKMQ (reference sequence). This CDR3 has 18 residues. V lost 0 bases to trimming and J lost 4 bases; unmatched junction nucleotides: 12. Written as DNA, the CDR3 is TGTGCCAGCAGCTTAGGCGAGCAGGGGGATCACTCGGGAAACACCATATATTTT. Translation gives CASSLGEQGDHSGNTIYF.

The chain couples TRBV28 to TRBJ1-4; 8 nucleotides align to TRBD1. The germline gives CDR1 MDHEN, CDR2 SYDVKM. With V trimmed by 4 bases and J by 8 bases, 9 bases remained unmatched. The CDR3 length is 15 residues. Here the CDR3 reads CASSSGGTGREKLFF. The DNA for the CDR3 is TGTGCCAGCAGTTCAGGAGGGACAGGTCGAGAAAAACTGTTTTTT.

Details on this clone: In the same sample, other DNA sequences code for this CDR3. This rearrangement joins TRBV4-2 to TRBJ2-1, with 8 positions matching TRBD2. CDR1 is LGHNA, CDR2 YNFKEQ, per germline. Trimming removed 0 bases from V and 4 bases from J; junction bases left unmatched: 5. CDR3 length: 16 residues. In nucleotides, the CDR3 is TGTGCCAGCAGCCAAGATCGACGGGAGGGTTACAATGAGCAGTTCTTC. This codes for CASSQDRREGYNEQFF.

This chain uses TRBV13 with TRBJ2-7; D gene uncertain. Trimming left V 4 bases short and J 6 bases short, with 13 bases between. From germline, CDR1 is PRHDT and CDR2 FYEKMQ (reference sequence). CDR3 length equals 13 residues. CDR3 residues: CASSSIQNSEQYF. In nucleotides, the CDR3 is TGTGCCAGCAGCTCCATCCAAAACAGCGAGCAGTACTTC.

This chain links TRBV23-1 with TRBJ1-2; 10 positions match TRBD1. TRBV23-1 is an ORF, with its function uncertain. CDR3 size: 19 residues. J was trimmed by 7 bases and V by 2 bases; bases with no gene match: 19. CDR3 in DNA: TGCGCCAGCAGTCAAGGATCCCGTCCGACAGGGGGCGTAGTGTGTGGCTACACCTTC. Translating gives CASSQGSRPTGGVVCGYTF.

This clone has more than one count but fewer than ten. The rearrangement joins TRBV11-2 to TRBJ1-1; D perhaps matches TRBD1 (5 bases). The CDR3 loop spans 15 amino acids. The ends were cut back, 6 bases at V and 1 base at J, with 15 bases in the middle. The germline V gene has CDR1 SGHAT and CDR2 FQNNGV. CDR3 region: CASRAQGWKNTEAFF. CDR3 in DNA: TGTGCCAGCAGGGCGCAGGGTTGGAAGAACACTGAAGCTTTCTTT.

The gene calls are TRBV30 and TRBJ1-2; no reliable D call. V lost 3 bases and J 8 bases, leaving 13 bases between the germline ends. The CDR3 runs to 12 residues. The V gene's germline CDR1 is GTSNPN and CDR2 SVGIG (reference sequence). The CDR3 nucleotides are TGTGCCTGGAGGTACGGGAGTGCAGGCTACACCTTC. This translates into CAWRYGSAGYTF.

This clone appeared a single time. The V gene is TRBV10-1, the J gene TRBJ2-7; D is uncertain. Trimming removed 2 bases from V and 4 bases from J, with 12 bases in between. CDR3 length equals 14 residues. Germline values: CDR1 WNHNN, CDR2 SYGVQD (reference sequence). The CDR3 reads CASSEEFEPYEQYF. CDR3 DNA: TGCGCCAGCAGTGAGGAGTTCGAACCTTACGAGCAGTACTTC.

J is TRBJ2-5 and V is TRBV5-6; a weak D match, TRBD2 (5 bases). Trimming cost V 4 bases and J 0 bases, with 13 bases left between them. Germline V gives CDR1 SGHDT, CDR2 YYEEEE. The length of the CDR3 is 15 residues. The CDR3 loop is CASSLGLGYQETQYF. CDR3 nucleotide sequence: TGTGCCAGCAGCCTAGGACTGGGCTACCAAGAGACCCAGTACTTC. Full variable domain (missing parts from reference TRBV5-6 and TRBJ2-5): DAGVTQSPTHLIKTRGQQVTLRCSPKSGHDTVSWYQQALGQGPQFIFQYYEEEERQRGNFPDRFSGHQFPNYSSELNVNALLLGDSALYLCASSLGLGYQETQYFGPGTRLLVL.

The chain links TRBV19 to TRBJ2-1; D possibly corresponds to TRBD2 (6 bases). The germline CDR1 and CDR2 sequences are LNHDA and SQIVND (reference sequence). V lost 3 bases and J 5 bases, leaving 11 bases between the germline ends. The CDR3 length is 14 residues. CDR3 protein: CASSITSWNNEQFF. DNA for the CDR3: TGTGCCAGTAGTATTACTAGCTGGAACAATGAGCAGTTCTTC.